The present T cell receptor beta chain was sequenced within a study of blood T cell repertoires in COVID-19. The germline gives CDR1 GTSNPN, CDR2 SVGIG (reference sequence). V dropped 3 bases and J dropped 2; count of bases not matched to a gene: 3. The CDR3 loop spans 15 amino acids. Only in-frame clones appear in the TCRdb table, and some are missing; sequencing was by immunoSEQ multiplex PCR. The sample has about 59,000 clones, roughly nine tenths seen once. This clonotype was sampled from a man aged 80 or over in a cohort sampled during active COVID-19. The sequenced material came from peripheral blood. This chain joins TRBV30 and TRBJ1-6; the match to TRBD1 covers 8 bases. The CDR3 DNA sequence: TGTGCCTGGAGGCAGGGGGCCACCTATAATTCACCCCTCCACTTT. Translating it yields CAWRQGATYNSPLHF.